What follows describes a single T cell receptor (beta chain). Its antigen is unidentified. The trim removed 5 bases at V and 7 bases at J, leaving 13 bases unmatched. CDR3 length equals 15 residues. In germline, CDR1 is MNHEY, CDR2 SVGEGT. The record originates from a study of T cell repertoires in cytomegalovirus infection. TCRdb re-called the reads through MiXCR, storing one row per CDR3 protein. The sample yields about 770,000 distinct CDR3 sequences, 29% seen once. This clonotype originated in a human donor in good health (CMV status not recorded). Some clones in this sample may be carry-over from other donors' samples. This specimen consisted of cultured CD8+ T cells from PBMCs, obtained from culture after CMV antigen stimulation. The gene calls are TRBV6-2 or TRBV6-3 and TRBJ1-1; the match to TRBD1 covers 7 bases. CDR3 loop: CASSPYRSGTDEAFF. CDR3 bases: TGTGCCAGCAGTCCTTATCGTTCCGGGACAGATGAAGCTTTCTTT.